This T cell receptor (beta chain) emerged from a study of blood T cell repertoires in COVID-19. The table came from immunoSEQ multiplex PCR; TCRdb's copy has only in-frame clones and leaves some out. The data show about 170,000 clones, with roughly 86% seen just once and 2.5% to 3% held by the top ten. The CDR3 extends over 16 amino acids. Trimming at V came to 3 bases and at J to 2 bases, leaving 5 bases not matched to a gene. The V gene's germline CDR1 is MNHEY and CDR2 SMNVEV (reference sequence). The rearrangement joins TRBV27 to TRBJ2-1; TRBD2 matches at 9 bases. The source of this sequence is a woman of 80 years or more with COVID-19, enrolled during active disease. What was sequenced was peripheral blood. The DNA for the CDR3 is TGTGCCAGCAGTTTCATAGCGGGAGCGGCCTACAATGAGCAGTTCTTC. Encoded protein: CASSFIAGAAYNEQFF.